These 32 T cell receptor beta chains originate from one sample sequenced in a study of T-cell reconstitution after alpha-beta-depleted transplantation in children. The library targeted TCRbeta and was prepared with unique molecular identifiers. TCRdb reanalysed the PCR reads using MiXCR and keeps one entry per CDR3 protein. The table shows 500,000 to 750,000 distinct CDR3 sequences, with about a quarter occurring only once. Sequenced material: PBMCs, taken before TCRalphabeta/CD19-depleted stem cell transplant. These receptors were taken from a boy in the first two years of life with Wiskott-Aldrich syndrome, due to receive a stem cell transplant.

There are a few counts of this clonotype. The chain couples TRBV20-1 to TRBJ2-7; the match to TRBD2 covers 9 bases. This CDR3 has 15 amino acids. CDR1 and CDR2 (germline): DFQATT, SNEGSKA (reference sequence). The V segment lost 6 bases and the J segment 2 bases; nucleotides outside the gene matches: 11. The CDR3 loop reads CSAERASGDPYEQYF. The DNA for the CDR3 is TGCAGTGCCGAAAGAGCTAGCGGGGATCCCTACGAGCAGTACTTC.

The chain links TRBV5-1 to TRBJ1-2; D uncertain. This CDR3 contains 12 residues. V was clipped by 0 bases and J by 8 bases, with 8 bases between them. Germline loops: CDR1 SGHRS, CDR2 YFSETQ. CDR3 in amino acids: CASSLDWRGYTF. The CDR3, as DNA: TGCGCCAGCAGCTTGGACTGGAGGGGCTACACCTTC.

The rearrangement links TRBV7-9 to TRBJ2-5; D perhaps matches TRBD1 (6 bases). CDR3 length: 17 residues. Germline assignment: CDR1 SEHNR and CDR2 FQNEAQ (reference sequence). Trimming pared 7 bases from V and 1 base from J, leaving 22 bases between. The DNA for the CDR3 is TGTGCCAGCAACCCCAAGATTTTTGGACAGATCCAAGAGACCCAGTACTTC. This codes for CASNPKIFGQIQETQYF.

The chain uses TRBV20-1 and TRBJ1-1; TRBD1 matches 7 bases. Germline CDR1 is DFQATT and CDR2 is SNEGSKA (reference sequence). The length of the CDR3 is 13 residues. As DNA, the CDR3 is TGCAGCCAATCCCAGGGGGGAAACACTGAAGCTTTCTTT. Encoded protein: CSQSQGGNTEAFF.

This chain links TRBV18 with TRBJ1-1; 9 positions match TRBD1. The length of the CDR3 is 17 residues. With 4 bases clipped from V and 4 bases from J, the junction kept 13 bases outside the gene matches. Germline assignment: CDR1 KGHSH and CDR2 LQKENI. CDR3 in amino acids: CASSLFPGQGPGTEAFF. The CDR3 DNA is TGTGCCAGCTCACTTTTCCCGGGACAGGGACCGGGCACTGAAGCTTTCTTT.

The chain employs TRBV5-1 and TRBJ2-5; 10 nucleotides match TRBD1. The CDR3 length is 15 residues. Germline lookup yields CDR1 SGHRS and CDR2 YFSETQ. The ends lost 0 bases at V and 4 bases at J; junction bases unmatched: 3. Here the CDR3 DNA reads TGCGCCAGCAGCTTGGGACAGGGGGCAGGAGAGACCCAGTACTTC. Its protein product is CASSLGQGAGETQYF.

This clonotype was observed a handful of times. V gene TRBV20-1 combines with J gene TRBJ2-5, with 9 bases identical to TRBD2. V lost 3 bases, J lost 5 bases, and 10 bases stayed unmatched. The germline CDR1 and CDR2 sequences are DFQATT and SNEGSKA (reference sequence). The CDR3 extends over 15 amino acids. The CDR3 reads CSASISGSVGETQYF. The DNA of the CDR3 is TGCAGTGCTAGTATTAGCGGGAGTGTCGGTGAGACCCAGTACTTC.

The CDR3 loop reads CASSEWLASSYNEQFF. CDR3 nucleotides: TGTGCCAGCAGTGAATGGCTGGCGAGCTCCTACAATGAGCAGTTCTTC. This rearrangement joins TRBV2 to TRBJ2-1, with D unresolved. V was trimmed by 2 bases and J by 0 bases, leaving 11 bases between them. The CDR3 spans 16 residues. Germline V gene lookup returns CDR1 SNHLY and CDR2 FYNNEI.

This clonotype showed up many times. The junction shows a germline mismatch at one end, possibly a read error. This chain uses TRBV5-1 with TRBJ2-1; no clear D gene. Germline values: CDR1 SGHRS, CDR2 YFSETQ. CDR3 size: 11 residues. The CDR3 nucleotides are TGTGCCAGCAGTTTATACAATGAGCAGTTCTTC. Amino acid sequence: CASSLYNEQFF.

The chain combines TRBV6-2 or TRBV6-3 with TRBJ2-4; perhaps TRBD1 as D (5 bases). Germline CDR1 reads MNHEY; CDR2 reads SVGEGT. Trimming took off 7 bases at V and 0 bases at J, with 10 bases between the two ends. CDR3 length: 14 amino acids. The CDR3 coding sequence is TGTGCCAGCATGGGCAGGGTAGCCAAAAACATTCAGTACTTC. It is translated as CASMGRVAKNIQYF.

The chain joins TRBV20-1 to TRBJ2-1; 11 bases fit TRBD2. The CDR3 runs 16 residues. The junction had 5 bases not matched to a gene; V was cut back by 0 bases and J by 4 bases. In germline, CDR1 is DFQATT, CDR2 SNEGSKA (reference sequence). The CDR3 region is CSARDSASGRYNEQFF. The CDR3 region has the DNA TGCAGTGCTAGAGATTCAGCTAGCGGGAGGTACAATGAGCAGTTCTTC.

This clonotype was detected only a few times. The chain couples TRBV6-1 to TRBJ2-7; TRBD2 agrees at 10 bases. The germline gives CDR1 MNHNS, CDR2 SASEGT. V lost 6 bases to trimming and J lost 5 bases; unmatched junction nucleotides: 16. The CDR3 is 17 amino acids. CDR3 nucleotides: TGTGCCAGCAGGTTTCTGGGGCTAGCGGGAGTAGAGGACGAGCAGTACTTC. Translation gives CASRFLGLAGVEDEQYF.

This clonotype has a handful of counts. V is TRBV28 and J is TRBJ2-2, with D perhaps matching TRBD2 (6 bases). The length of the CDR3 is 16 residues. The germline gives CDR1 MDHEN, CDR2 SYDVKM. V was shortened by 6 bases and J by 6 bases, with 20 bases between the two germline ends. The CDR3 protein is CASSRAGLAVPGELFF. CDR3 nucleotide sequence: TGTGCCAGCAGCCGGGCGGGGTTAGCGGTGCCCGGGGAGCTGTTTTTT.

The chain employs TRBV7-9 and TRBJ2-2, with D unclear. CDR3 length equals 12 residues. Between the trimmed V and J ends, which lost 7 bases and 6 bases, there was a span of 9 bases. CDR1 and CDR2 from the germline V gene are SEHNR and FQNEAQ (reference sequence). The CDR3: CASTSPSGELFF. For the CDR3, the DNA is TGTGCCAGCACCTCGCCGTCCGGGGAGCTGTTTTTT.

CDR3 in DNA: TGTGCCAGCTCAAACAGGGTTAGCAATCAGCCCCAGCATTTT. Translation gives CASSNRVSNQPQHF. The J gene is TRBJ1-5, the V gene TRBV18; a weak D match, TRBD1 (6 bases). In germline, CDR1 is KGHSH, CDR2 LQKENI. The length of the CDR3 is 14 residues. Trimming stripped 5 bases from V and 0 bases from J, with 8 bases between.

This chain links TRBV6-5 with TRBJ2-7; D possibly uses TRBD1 or TRBD2 (6 bases each). CDR3 length: 15 residues. CDR1 and CDR2 from the germline V gene are MNHEY and SVGAGI. Between the trimmed V and J ends, which lost 2 bases and 3 bases, there was a span of 14 bases. The CDR3 reads CASSYGVGGGYEQYF. In nucleotides, the CDR3 is TGTGCCAGCAGTTACGGGGTAGGGGGAGGCTACGAGCAGTACTTC.

This chain links TRBV6-1 with TRBJ1-5; 8 nucleotides align to TRBD1. Germline CDR1 MNHNS, CDR2 SASEGT. The CDR3 runs to 16 residues. V was clipped by 4 bases and J by 6 bases; unmatched bases: 11. The CDR3 sequence is CASSAPQGGYFQPQHF. CDR3 nucleotide sequence: TGTGCCAGCAGTGCCCCACAGGGGGGGTACTTTCAGCCCCAGCATTTT.

The chain joins TRBV7-9 to TRBJ2-2; D is ambiguous. V lost 2 bases and J 1 base, leaving 5 bases between the germline ends. CDR3 length: 14 residues. The germline CDR1 and CDR2 sequences are SEHNR and FQNEAQ (reference sequence). The CDR3 spells CASSLTQNTGELFF. CDR3 DNA: TGTGCCAGCAGCTTAACACAGAACACCGGGGAGCTGTTTTTT.

This clonotype came up a few times. The chain recombines TRBV7-2 with TRBJ2-7; possibly TRBD2 for D (5 bases). Trimming removed 1 base from V and 0 bases from J, with 13 bases in between. The CDR3 spans 16 residues. Germline CDR1 SGHTA, CDR2 FQGNSA. CDR3: CASSLVQAGSSYEQYF. CDR3 nucleotides: TGTGCCAGCAGCTTAGTTCAGGCGGGTAGCTCCTACGAGCAGTACTTC.

This clonotype came up a few times. The chain is built from TRBV7-6 and TRBJ2-5, with 10 bases identical to TRBD2. Germline V gene data show CDR1 as SGHVS and CDR2 as FNYEAQ. Trimming took 4 bases from V and 3 from J; bases not matched to a gene: 2. This CDR3 has 14 residues. CDR3 DNA sequence: TGTGCCAGCAGCTCAACTAGCGGGGAAGAGACCCAGTACTTC. It yields the protein CASSSTSGEETQYF.

The V call is TRBV10-3, the J call TRBJ2-3, with 9 positions matching TRBD2. CDR1 is ENHRY and CDR2 is SYGVKD in the germline V gene. After removal of 4 bases from V and 9 bases from J, the junction contained 8 bases not matched to a gene. This CDR3 region has 14 residues. CDR3 amino acids: CAISGLAGWETQYF. In DNA form, the CDR3 reads TGTGCCATCAGTGGGCTAGCGGGATGGGAGACGCAGTATTTT.

This clonotype showed up just a few times. The CDR3, as DNA: TGTGCCAGCAGTTCCCGTGGGGGAAAGGACAATGAGCAGTTCTTC. This encodes CASSSRGGKDNEQFF. This chain links TRBV12-3 or TRBV12-4 with TRBJ2-1; D may match TRBD1 or TRBD2 (5 bases each). This CDR3 contains 15 residues. V was trimmed by 4 bases and J by 5 bases, leaving 15 bases between them.

This chain joins TRBV5-1 and TRBJ2-3, with a possible D match to TRBD1 (8 bases). The germline V and J ends were trimmed by 1 base and 4 bases, with 13 bases remaining between them. The CDR3 covers 15 residues. Germline-derived CDR1 and CDR2 are SGHRS and YFSETQ. Here the CDR3 DNA reads TGCGCCAGCAGCTTGTGGACAGGGAGGGCAGATACGCAGTATTTT. Amino acid sequence: CASSLWTGRADTQYF.

This clonotype was observed many times. CDR3 in DNA: TGTGCCAGCAGTTCCCTCAATGAGCAGTTCTTC. It yields the protein CASSSLNEQFF. The rearrangement uses TRBV12-3 or TRBV12-4 and TRBJ2-1; D is undetermined. This CDR3 spans 11 amino acids. V was cut by 4 bases and J by 6 bases, with 4 bases left in between.

The table lists this clonotype with a few counts. The chain combines TRBV6-6 with TRBJ2-1; D is unclear. This CDR3 contains 12 residues. Germline V lookup: CDR1 MNHNY, CDR2 SVGAGI (reference sequence). V lost 8 bases and J 12 bases, leaving 17 bases between the germline ends. The CDR3: CASAQSTIGQFF. CDR3 DNA sequence: TGTGCCAGCGCCCAATCTACCATTGGGCAGTTCTTC.

This clonotype was seen a few times. J is TRBJ2-3 and V is TRBV9; TRBD2 agrees at 8 bases. The germline gives CDR1 SGDLS, CDR2 YYNGEE. V was pared by 3 bases and J by 2 bases, with 8 bases of the junction left unmatched. This CDR3 has 16 amino acids. DNA for the CDR3: TGTGCCAGCAGCGCCAAAGTTAGCGGGATCACAGATACGCAGTATTTT. Encoded protein: CASSAKVSGITDTQYF.

In this sample, this clonotype turned up a few times. This rearrangement joins TRBV3-1 to TRBJ2-4; weak D call: TRBD1 (6 bases). The germline CDR1 and CDR2 sequences are LGHDT and YNNKEL (reference sequence). V dropped 5 bases and J dropped 0 bases, with 11 bases sitting between them. The CDR3 runs 15 residues. The CDR3 here is CASSNRDLAKNIQYF. For the CDR3, the DNA is TGTGCCAGCAGCAACAGGGATCTAGCCAAAAACATTCAGTACTTC.

The rearrangement joins TRBV20-1 to TRBJ1-3, with 9 bases fitting TRBD1. This CDR3 has 14 amino acids. The J segment lost 4 bases and the V segment lost 5 bases, leaving 6 bases of the junction unmatched. CDR1 and CDR2 (germline): DFQATT, SNEGSKA (reference sequence). The CDR3 DNA follows: TGCAGTGCTTATCGGACAGGGGAGGGAAACACCATATATTTT. The encoded protein is CSAYRTGEGNTIYF.

The CDR3 loop reads CAWSVRSGVFQPQHF. The CDR3 DNA reads TGTGCCTGGAGTGTACGGTCAGGGGTGTTTCAGCCCCAGCATTTT. The chain uses TRBV30 and TRBJ1-5; perhaps TRBD1 as D (6 bases). The CDR3 covers 15 residues. Trimming took 0 bases from V and 6 from J, leaving 15 bases between them. CDR1 is GTSNPN and CDR2 is SVGIG in the germline V gene (reference sequence).

The J gene is TRBJ2-3, the V gene TRBV20-1; D is perhaps TRBD1 or TRBD2 (6 bases each). Germline V CDR1 and CDR2: DFQATT, SNEGSKA (reference sequence). The CDR3 covers 15 residues. Between the trimmed V and J ends, which lost 5 bases and 2 bases, there was a span of 17 bases. CDR3 residues: CSARRGLRYTDTQYF. The CDR3 DNA reads TGCAGTGCTCGCAGGGGACTGAGGTACACAGATACGCAGTATTTT.

V usage is TRBV19 and J usage is TRBJ2-6; the D gene is possibly TRBD2 (5 bases). Germline V CDR1 and CDR2: LNHDA, SQIVND (reference sequence). Trimming pared 4 bases from V and 0 bases from J, leaving 19 bases between. This CDR3 has 19 amino acids. The CDR3 reads CASSSRGLASLSGANVLTF. CDR3 nucleotides: TGTGCCAGTAGTAGCCGGGGATTAGCGTCTCTCTCTGGGGCCAACGTCCTGACTTTC.

This clonotype was detected only a few times. V is TRBV5-6 and J is TRBJ2-1, with a tentative D call TRBD2 (6 bases). Germline CDR1 SGHDT, CDR2 YYEEEE. V shed 2 bases and J shed 8 bases, with 20 bases lying between them. CDR3 length equals 16 residues. The CDR3 region has the DNA TGTGCCAGCAGCTTTTTCCGCCGGGGGACGGCAGATGAGCAGTTCTTC. Its translation is CASSFFRRGTADEQFF.